The 8 T cell receptor beta chains reported below all come from one sample, sequenced in a study of T cells in Graves' hyperthyroidism and ophthalmopathy. Amplification targeted TCR beta CDR3 regions from RNA transcripts. Initially, a first-round RT-PCR of the TCR CDR3 employed the HTBI primer set. A single record per CDR3 protein comes from TCRdb applying MiXCR to the multiplex PCR reads. The profile covers some 350,000 distinct CDR3 sequences, with 19% appearing a single time and around 3.6% taken by the ten largest. Sequences were obtained from blood. These receptors were collected from a woman aged 18-29 years with Graves' hyperthyroidism.

This clonotype was seen at least ten times. The rearrangement joins TRBV29-1 to TRBJ2-6, with D perhaps matching TRBD1 (6 bases). CDR1 and CDR2 (germline): SQVTM, ANQGSEA. This CDR3 spans 16 amino acids. Trimming cost V 5 bases and J 0 bases, with 14 bases left between them. This CDR3 is CSVLDQGRSGANVLTF. The CDR3, as DNA: TGCAGCGTTCTAGACCAGGGGCGCTCTGGGGCCAACGTCCTGACTTTC.

This clonotype has ten or more counts. It is likely a read error, because the conserved phenylalanine at the end of the CDR3 is missing. V is TRBV12-3 or TRBV12-4 and J is TRBJ2-7, with TRBD2 as a possible D gene (6 bases). Trimming took 3 bases from V and 2 from J, leaving 8 bases between them. CDR3 length: 13 residues. Here the CDR3 DNA reads TGTGCCAGCAGTTTCGGCGGGACCTACGAGCAGTACCTC. Protein sequence: CASSFGGTYEQYL.

This clonotype has at least ten counts. This chain uses TRBV11-2 with TRBJ1-6; D might be TRBD1 (6 bases). Trimming removed 5 bases at V and 14 bases at J, with 13 bases between. Germline-derived CDR1 and CDR2 are SGHAT and FQNNGV. The CDR3 loop spans 12 amino acids. DNA of the CDR3: TGTGCCAGCAGCCAATTCCGGGACACCCTCCACTTT. Translated: CASSQFRDTLHF.

This clonotype has at least ten counts. The V gene is TRBV4-1, the J gene TRBJ1-1, with D hard to call. The CDR3 extends over 15 amino acids. V gave up 1 base and J gave up 1 base, with 10 bases separating them. Germline CDR1 and CDR2: MGHRA and YSYEKL. CDR3 region: CASSQVGAKNTEAFF. CDR3 sequence (DNA): TGCGCCAGCAGCCAAGTGGGCGCCAAGAACACTGAAGCTTTCTTT.

This clonotype was seen many times. This sequence joins TRBV6-2 or TRBV6-3 and TRBJ1-2, with 8 bases aligning to TRBD1. J lost 5 bases, V lost 5 bases, and 4 bases had no gene match. This CDR3 comprises 13 residues. In germline, CDR1 is MNHEY, CDR2 SVGEGT. CDR3 amino acids: CASSGRTGYGYTF. The CDR3 DNA follows: TGTGCCAGCAGTGGTCGGACAGGGTATGGCTACACCTTC.

This clonotype came up a few times. One end of the junction is discordant with germline, which a read error may explain. The rearrangement links TRBV6-2 or TRBV6-3 to TRBJ2-2; D uncertain. Germline V gene lookup returns CDR1 MNHEY and CDR2 SVGEGT. The CDR3 runs to 17 residues. CDR3 DNA: TGTGCCAGCAATTACCCCCGACTGGGTAGGGACACCGGGGAGCTGTTTTTT. Translating gives CASNYPRLGRDTGELFF.

This clonotype has a count of ten or more. This chain links TRBV28 with TRBJ1-1; possibly TRBD1 for D (5 bases). Per germline, CDR1 MDHEN and CDR2 SYDVKM. With 6 bases removed from V and 11 bases from J, the gap between germline ends came to 22 bases. The CDR3 runs to 14 residues. The CDR3 DNA sequence: TGTGCCAGCAGCCCCCCCAGGGACCAGGCCAGGGCTTTCTTT. Residues: CASSPPRDQARAFF.

In its sample, this clonotype was seen many times. This sequence joins TRBV19 and TRBJ1-5; 7 bases are shared with TRBD1. V dropped 2 bases and J dropped 2; count of bases not matched to a gene: 3. The CDR3 runs to 15 residues. The germline CDR1 and CDR2 sequences are LNHDA and SQIVND (reference sequence). CDR3 amino acids: CASSIPRGGNQPQHF. CDR3 nucleotides: TGTGCCAGTAGTATACCCAGGGGGGGCAATCAGCCCCAGCATTTT.